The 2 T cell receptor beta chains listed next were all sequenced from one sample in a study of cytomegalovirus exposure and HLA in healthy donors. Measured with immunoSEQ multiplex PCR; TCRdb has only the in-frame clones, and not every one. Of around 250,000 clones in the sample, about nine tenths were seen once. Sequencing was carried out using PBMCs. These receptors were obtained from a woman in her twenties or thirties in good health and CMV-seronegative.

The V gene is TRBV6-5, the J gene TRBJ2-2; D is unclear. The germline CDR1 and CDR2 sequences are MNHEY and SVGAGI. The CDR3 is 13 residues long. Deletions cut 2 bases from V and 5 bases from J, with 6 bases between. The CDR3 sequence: CASSYPQTGELFF. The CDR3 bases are TGTGCCAGCAGTTACCCGCAGACCGGGGAGCTGTTTTTT.

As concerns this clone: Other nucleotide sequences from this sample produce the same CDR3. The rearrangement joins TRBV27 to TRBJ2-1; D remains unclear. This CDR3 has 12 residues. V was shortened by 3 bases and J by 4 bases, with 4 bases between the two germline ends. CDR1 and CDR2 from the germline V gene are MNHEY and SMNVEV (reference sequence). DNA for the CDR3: TGTGCCAGCAGTTTGGGATACAATGAGCAGTTCTTC. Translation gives CASSLGYNEQFF.